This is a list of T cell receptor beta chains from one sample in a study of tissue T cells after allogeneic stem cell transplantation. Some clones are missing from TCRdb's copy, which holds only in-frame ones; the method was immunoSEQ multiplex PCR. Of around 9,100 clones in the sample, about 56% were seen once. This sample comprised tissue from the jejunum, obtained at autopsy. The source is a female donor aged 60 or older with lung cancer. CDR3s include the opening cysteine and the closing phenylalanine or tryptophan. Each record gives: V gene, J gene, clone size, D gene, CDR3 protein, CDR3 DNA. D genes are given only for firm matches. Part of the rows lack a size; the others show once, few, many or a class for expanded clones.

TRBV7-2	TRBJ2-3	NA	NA	CASSLWGGRTDTQYF	TGTGCCAGCAGCTTATGGGGGGGCAGGACAGATACGCAGTATTTT
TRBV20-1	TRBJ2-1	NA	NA	CSASRGIGDNEQFF	TGCAGTGCTAGTAGGGGGATAGGGGACAATGAGCAGTTCTTC
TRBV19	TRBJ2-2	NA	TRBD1	CASSIDFVGQGTRGELFF	TGTGCCAGTAGTATAGATTTCGTGGGACAGGGTACTCGCGGGGAGCTGTTTTTT
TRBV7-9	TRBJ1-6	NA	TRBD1	CASSLRGLGNSPLHF	TGTGCCAGCAGCTTAAGGGGGCTGGGTAATTCACCCCTCCACTTT
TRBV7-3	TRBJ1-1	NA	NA	CASSPPGGDTEAFF	TGTGCCAGCAGCCCTCCGGGGGGGGACACTGAAGCTTTCTTT
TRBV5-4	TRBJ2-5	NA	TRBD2	CASSLPSGETQYF	TGTGCCAGCAGCTTGCCTAGCGGGGAGACCCAGTACTTC
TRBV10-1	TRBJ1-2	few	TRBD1	CASSEPLAWDSCIVRYGYTF	TGCGCCAGCAGTGAGCCCCTGGCTTGGGACAGTTGTATTGTTCGCTATGGCTACACCTTC
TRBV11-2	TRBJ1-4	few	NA	CASSLDFGNSGEKLFF	TGTGCCAGCAGCTTAGATTTCGGCAACTCCGGTGAAAAACTGTTTTTT
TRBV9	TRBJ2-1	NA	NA	CASSARPSDDEQFF	TGTGCCAGCAGCGCACGCCCTAGCGATGATGAGCAGTTCTTC
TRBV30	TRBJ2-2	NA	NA	CAFGRFTGELFF	TGTGCCTTTGGACGGTTCACCGGGGAGCTGTTTTTT
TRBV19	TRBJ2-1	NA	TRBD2	CASSVSTSGASYNEQFF	TGTGCCAGTAGTGTGTCGACTAGCGGGGCCTCCTACAATGAGCAGTTCTTC
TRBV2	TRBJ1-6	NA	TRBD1	CASSEVGQGGSPLHF	TGTGCCAGCAGTGAAGTGGGACAGGGCGGCTCACCCCTCCACTTT
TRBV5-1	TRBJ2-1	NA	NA	CASSLSSTQNEQFF	TGCGCCAGCAGCTTAAGTTCCACCCAGAATGAGCAGTTCTTC
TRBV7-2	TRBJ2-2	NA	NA	CASRGTSNTGELFF	TGTGCCAGCAGGGGGACATCGAACACCGGGGAGCTGTTTTTT
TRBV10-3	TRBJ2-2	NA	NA	CAILGAGAVSGELFF	TGTGCCATCCTGGGGGCAGGGGCTGTCTCCGGGGAGCTGTTTTTT
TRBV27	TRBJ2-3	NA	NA	CASSPEFLGPLTDTQYF	TGTGCCAGCAGTCCCGAGTTTTTGGGCCCCCTCACAGATACGCAGTATTTT
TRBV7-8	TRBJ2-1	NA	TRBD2	CASSSLAGGLDEQFF	TGTGCCAGCAGCTCACTAGCGGGGGGGCTTGATGAGCAGTTCTTC
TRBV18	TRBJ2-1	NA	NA	CASSGGSSYNEQFF	TGTGCCAGCTCAGGTGGGAGCTCCTACAATGAGCAGTTCTTC
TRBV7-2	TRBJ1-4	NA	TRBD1	CASSPGQTTNEKLFF	TGTGCCAGCAGCCCGGGACAGACCACTAATGAAAAACTGTTTTTT
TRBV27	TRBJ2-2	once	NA	CASTSYTGELFF	TGTGCCAGCACTAGCTATACCGGGGAGCTGTTTTTT
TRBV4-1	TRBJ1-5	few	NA	CASSQDRDGNQPQHF	TGCGCCAGCAGCCAAGACAGGGATGGTAATCAGCCCCAGCATTTT
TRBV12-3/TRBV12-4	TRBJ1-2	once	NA	CASSFRSGYGYTF	TGTGCCAGCAGTTTTCGCAGTGGCTATGGCTACACCTTC
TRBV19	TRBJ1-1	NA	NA	CASSMVRQHAEAFF	TGTGCCAGTAGTATGGTGAGGCAGCACGCTGAAGCTTTCTTT